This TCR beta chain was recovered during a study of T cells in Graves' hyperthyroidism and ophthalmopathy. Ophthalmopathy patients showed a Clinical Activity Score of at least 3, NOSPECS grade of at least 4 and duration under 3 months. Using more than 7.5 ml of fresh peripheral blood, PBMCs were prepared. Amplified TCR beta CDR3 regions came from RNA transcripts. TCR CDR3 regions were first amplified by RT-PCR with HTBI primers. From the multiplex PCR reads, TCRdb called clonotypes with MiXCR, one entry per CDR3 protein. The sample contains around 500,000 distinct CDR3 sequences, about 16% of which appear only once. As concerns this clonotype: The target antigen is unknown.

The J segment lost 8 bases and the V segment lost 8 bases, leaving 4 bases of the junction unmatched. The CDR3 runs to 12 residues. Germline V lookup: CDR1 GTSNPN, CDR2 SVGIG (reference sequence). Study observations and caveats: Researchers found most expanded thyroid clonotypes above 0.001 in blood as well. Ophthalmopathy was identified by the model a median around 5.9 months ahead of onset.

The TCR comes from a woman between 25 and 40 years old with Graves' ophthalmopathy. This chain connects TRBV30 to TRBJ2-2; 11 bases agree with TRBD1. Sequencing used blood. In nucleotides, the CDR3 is TGTGCCGGGACAGGGGGGGGGGGGGAGCTGTTTTTT. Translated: CAGTGGGGELFF.